Below are 32 T cell receptor beta chains sequenced from a single sample in a study of cytomegalovirus exposure and HLA in healthy donors. Primers included in the PCR were 60 Vbeta and 13 Jbeta primers. The table came from immunoSEQ multiplex PCR; TCRdb's copy has only in-frame clones and leaves some out. The table has 250,000 or so clones, around 90% seen once. The source material was PBMCs. These receptor sequences come from a girl aged 2-9 years in good health and CMV-seronegative.

The chain employs TRBV5-4 and TRBJ2-1; 7 positions match TRBD1. The CDR3 totals 14 residues. Germline V lookup: CDR1 SGHNT, CDR2 YYREEE (reference sequence). With 0 bases clipped from V and 6 bases from J, the junction kept 3 bases outside the gene matches. The CDR3 loop is CASSLGQGTNEQFF. The DNA for the CDR3 is TGTGCCAGCAGCTTGGGACAGGGAACCAATGAGCAGTTCTTC.

This rearrangement joins TRBV7-9 to TRBJ1-2; the match to TRBD1 covers 7 bases. V shed 4 bases and J 1 base; nucleotides not matched to a gene: 6. The CDR3 has 15 amino acids. CDR1 is SEHNR and CDR2 is FQNEAQ in the germline V gene (reference sequence). The CDR3 bases are TGTGCCAGCAGCTCCGACAGGGAAGTTAACTATGGCTACACCTTC. It yields the protein CASSSDREVNYGYTF.

The chain couples TRBV27 to TRBJ2-6, with D possibly matching TRBD1 (5 bases). V shed 2 bases and J shed 3 bases, with 8 bases lying between them. The CDR3 is 15 residues long. Germline lookup yields CDR1 MNHEY and CDR2 SMNVEV (reference sequence). DNA for the CDR3: TGTGCCAGCAGTTTACAGGGATTTGGGGCCAACGTCCTGACTTTC. Protein: CASSLQGFGANVLTF.

CDR3 protein: CASTPGLALYTDTQYF. The DNA for the CDR3 is TGTGCCAGCACCCCGGGACTAGCCCTATACACAGATACGCAGTATTTT. The chain recombines TRBV9 with TRBJ2-3; 9 nucleotides agree with TRBD2. The germline gives CDR1 SGDLS, CDR2 YYNGEE. After removal of 6 bases from V and 2 bases from J, the junction contained 10 bases not matched to a gene. The CDR3 spans 16 residues.

Here the CDR3 reads CASSWGGAGGYQPQHF. In nucleotides, the CDR3 is TGTGCCAGCAGCTGGGGGGGAGCAGGGGGCTATCAGCCCCAGCATTTT. The V and J genes are TRBV7-2 and TRBJ1-5; 8 bases are a match to TRBD1. CDR1 is SGHTA and CDR2 is FQGNSA in the germline V gene. The CDR3 has 16 residues. The V gene end was trimmed by 4 bases and the J gene end by 5 bases; junction bases not matched to a gene: 10.

The chain uses TRBV5-6 and TRBJ2-4; 7 nucleotides match TRBD1. The CDR3 is 15 residues long. Germline V lookup: CDR1 SGHDT, CDR2 YYEEEE. The V and J ends lost 4 bases and 2 bases, in that order; junction bases with no gene match: 6. CDR3 sequence: CASSRTTGTKNIQYF. DNA of the CDR3: TGTGCCAGCAGCCGGACGACAGGGACCAAAAACATTCAGTACTTC.

The genes are TRBV7-9 and TRBJ1-1, with 7 bases identical to TRBD1. V shed 4 bases and J 1 base; nucleotides not matched to a gene: 3. The V gene's germline CDR1 is SEHNR and CDR2 FQNEAQ (reference sequence). The CDR3 length is 14 residues. Here the CDR3 reads CASSSQGGNTEAFF. The CDR3 DNA reads as TGTGCCAGCAGCTCTCAGGGGGGGAACACTGAAGCTTTCTTT.

The chain couples TRBV4-2 to TRBJ2-7; 9 bases agree with TRBD2. The germline CDR1 and CDR2 sequences are LGHNA and YNFKEQ. This CDR3 region has 16 residues. After removal of 2 bases from V and 2 bases from J, the junction contained 7 bases not matched to a gene. The DNA of the CDR3 is TGTGCCAGCAGCCAACCAAGGGTAGCGGGGGCCTACGAGCAGTACTTC. Protein product: CASSQPRVAGAYEQYF.

The chain uses TRBV27 and TRBJ1-5; D uncertain. The CDR3 sequence is 16 residues long. CDR1 is MNHEY and CDR2 is SMNVEV in the germline V gene (reference sequence). The V end was cut by 4 bases, the J end by 1 base, with 14 bases between. CDR3 DNA sequence: TGTGCCAGCAGTTCCGCCGCCGGAGAGAGCAATCAGCCCCAGCATTTT. Its translation: CASSSAAGESNQPQHF.

The V and J genes are TRBV6-5 and TRBJ2-7; maybe TRBD2 (6 bases). Trimming took 6 bases from V and 3 from J, leaving 15 bases between them. The germline CDR1 and CDR2 sequences are MNHEY and SVGAGI. The CDR3 is 14 residues long. The CDR3, as DNA: TGTGCCAGCAGCAGGCAGGAGGGAAACTACGAGCAGTACTTC. Translated: CASSRQEGNYEQYF.

The rearrangement links TRBV15 to TRBJ1-2, with 7 bases matching TRBD1. The V gene end was trimmed by 4 bases and the J gene end by 4 bases; junction bases not matched to a gene: 12. Germline-derived CDR1 and CDR2 are LNHNV and YYDKDF (reference sequence). This CDR3 region has 16 residues. CDR3 DNA: TGTGCCACCAGCACGGCCCTCAGACAGGGTATCTATGGCTACACCTTC. It codes for CATSTALRQGIYGYTF.

J is TRBJ2-5 and V is TRBV30, with D maybe TRBD1 (6 bases). Germline V gene data show CDR1 as GTSNPN and CDR2 as SVGIG (reference sequence). V dropped 1 base and J dropped 2 bases, with 8 bases sitting between them. The length of the CDR3 is 13 residues. In nucleotides, the CDR3 is TGTGCCTGGAGTGGACAGGCTCAAGAGACCCAGTACTTC. Encoded protein: CAWSGQAQETQYF.

The chain is built from TRBV6-1 and TRBJ2-3; D possibly corresponds to TRBD2 (5 bases). Germline CDR1 MNHNS, CDR2 SASEGT. V was clipped by 2 bases and J by 0 bases, with 12 bases between them. The CDR3 runs 16 residues. The CDR3 region has the DNA TGTGCCAGCAGTGAATGGGCGGGTGCTAGCACAGATACGCAGTATTTT. This gives the protein CASSEWAGASTDTQYF.

The rearrangement links TRBV19 to TRBJ2-3; TRBD2 matches 7 bases. Trimming at V came to 3 bases and at J to 2 bases, leaving 5 bases not matched to a gene. This CDR3 comprises 15 residues. The germline gives CDR1 LNHDA, CDR2 SQIVND (reference sequence). CDR3 nucleotide sequence: TGTGCCAGTAGTATCGCTGCGGGAGCCACAGATACGCAGTATTTT. Translation: CASSIAAGATDTQYF.

The chain couples TRBV7-9 to TRBJ2-7, with 7 bases aligning to TRBD2. Losses at the gene ends were 5 bases for V and 3 bases for J; bases not matched to a gene: 10. The CDR3 is made up of 15 amino acids. CDR1 SEHNR and CDR2 FQNEAQ come from the germline V gene (reference sequence). The CDR3 spells CASSRTRDYLYEQYF. The DNA of the CDR3 is TGTGCCAGCAGCCGAACTCGGGACTATCTCTACGAGCAGTACTTC.

This chain links TRBV6-6 with TRBJ1-1, with TRBD1 identical over 7 bases. V was clipped by 6 bases and J by 0 bases; unmatched bases: 7. CDR1 is MNHNY and CDR2 is SVGAGI in the germline V gene (reference sequence). The CDR3 spans 15 residues. This CDR3 is CASSSTDRVNTEAFF. In DNA, the CDR3 is TGTGCCAGCAGCTCTACCGACAGGGTGAACACTGAAGCTTTCTTT.

The chain uses TRBV7-9 and TRBJ1-2; D unclear. The CDR3 has 15 residues. Germline CDR1 and CDR2: SEHNR and FQNEAQ (reference sequence). Trimming pared 3 bases from V and 0 bases from J, leaving 11 bases between. CDR3 DNA sequence: TGTGCCAGCAGCTTGACTGGTGGCGCTAACTATGGCTACACCTTC. It specifies CASSLTGGANYGYTF.

This chain joins TRBV6-6 and TRBJ2-7; 12 bases are shared with TRBD2. The CDR3 sequence is 14 residues long. V lost 5 bases, J lost 5 bases, and 4 bases stayed unmatched. CDR1 MNHNY and CDR2 SVGAGI come from the germline V gene (reference sequence). Here the CDR3 DNA reads TGTGCCAGCAGTCGACTAGCGGGAGCTAACGAGCAGTACTTC. This gives the protein CASSRLAGANEQYF.

The J gene is TRBJ2-6, the V gene TRBV19, with D hard to call. V lost 4 bases to trimming and J lost 2 bases, with 3 bases between them. The CDR3 is made up of 13 amino acids. Germline V CDR1 and CDR2: LNHDA, SQIVND (reference sequence). CDR3 coding DNA: TGTGCCAGTAGTACAACTGGGGCCAACGTCCTGACTTTC. Its translation: CASSTTGANVLTF.

The V gene is TRBV30, the J gene TRBJ2-1, with TRBD2 matching 15 bases. Germline CDR1 and CDR2: GTSNPN and SVGIG (reference sequence). The CDR3 totals 15 residues. V lost 8 bases to trimming and J lost 8 bases; unmatched junction nucleotides: 10. CDR3 loop: CATPWGTSGGYEQFF. The CDR3, as DNA: TGTGCCACACCCTGGGGGACTAGCGGGGGGTATGAGCAGTTCTTC. Full variable domain (remainder filled in from reference TRBV30 and TRBJ2-1): SQTIHQWPATLVQPVGSPLSLECTVEGTSNPNLYWYRQAAGRGLQLLFYSVGIGQISSEVPQNLSASRPQDRQFILSSKKLLLSDSGFYLCATPWGTSGGYEQFFGPGTRLTVL.

The rearrangement joins TRBV16 to TRBJ1-4; a possible D gene is TRBD1 (5 bases). The CDR3 extends over 15 amino acids. Germline V lookup: CDR1 KGHSY, CDR2 FQNENV. The V end lost 4 bases, the J end lost 4 bases, and 13 bases lay between the germline ends. CDR3 in DNA: TGTGCCAGCAGCCTCTTTGACAGTATTAATGAAAAACTGTTTTTT. Encoded protein: CASSLFDSINEKLFF.

V and J are TRBV11-2 and TRBJ2-7; TRBD2 aligns across 11 bases. Trimming cost V 7 bases and J 6 bases; bases outside gene matches: 8. This CDR3 region has 14 residues. Germline V lookup: CDR1 SGHAT, CDR2 FQNNGV. CDR3 region: CASTKGLAVGEQYF. CDR3 sequence (DNA): TGTGCCAGCACCAAGGGACTAGCGGTTGGCGAGCAGTACTTC.

This clone has a single count. The gene calls are TRBV13 and TRBJ2-7; D call uncertain. Trimming cost V 0 bases and J 2 bases, with 8 bases left between them. The CDR3 covers 14 residues. CDR1 and CDR2 from the germline V gene are PRHDT and FYEKMQ (reference sequence). The chain's CDR3 is CASSLGSRPYEQYF. CDR3 in DNA: TGTGCCAGCAGCTTAGGGTCTAGGCCCTACGAGCAGTACTTC.

In regard to this clone: Additional DNA sequences in this sample encode the identical CDR3. The V call is TRBV6-5, the J call TRBJ1-3; TRBD1 matches at 8 bases. Trimming removed 7 bases from V and 2 bases from J; junction bases left unmatched: 4. CDR3 size: 14 residues. The V gene's germline CDR1 is MNHEY and CDR2 SVGAGI. CDR3 nucleotides: TGTGCCAGCACTGGACAGGGCCCTGGAAACACCATATATTTT. Translation: CASTGQGPGNTIYF.

This chain's CDR3 is CASRLTGGNEQYF. The CDR3 DNA reads as TGTGCCAGCAGACTGACGGGAGGAAACGAGCAGTACTTC. The rearrangement joins TRBV5-4 to TRBJ2-7; 7 bases line up with TRBD2. Trimming at V came to 5 bases and at J to 5 bases, leaving 7 bases not matched to a gene. CDR1 is SGHNT, CDR2 YYREEE, per germline (reference sequence). This CDR3 comprises 13 residues.

This clone was found once. V is TRBV7-9 and J is TRBJ2-1, with 8 bases aligning to TRBD2. Germline-derived CDR1 and CDR2 are SEHNR and FQNEAQ (reference sequence). Trimming cost V 1 base and J 5 bases; bases outside gene matches: 7. This CDR3 is built from 16 residues. DNA for the CDR3: TGTGCCAGCAGCTTAGAACGCGGGGGGTTAGACAATGAGCAGTTCTTC. It codes for CASSLERGGLDNEQFF. The full variable domain, its missing parts supplied by reference TRBV7-9 and TRBJ2-1, is DTGVSQNPRHKITKRGQNVTFRCDPISEHNRLYWYRQTLGQGPEFLTYFQNEAQLEKSRLLSDRFSAERPKGSFSTLEIQRTEQGDSAMYLCASSLERGGLDNEQFFGPGTRLTVL.

About this clone itself: The junction departs from germline at one end; a sequencing error may be responsible. The chain carries TRBV7-9 and TRBJ2-2, with 7 bases lining up with TRBD2. The CDR3 runs 16 residues. Germline loops: CDR1 SEHNR, CDR2 FQNEAQ (reference sequence). CDR3 nucleotides: TGTTCCAGCAGCTTAGCGCAGGGAGGGTCAACCGGGGAGCTGTTTTTT. It yields the protein CSSSLAQGGSTGELFF.

J is TRBJ2-7 and V is TRBV10-3; TRBD1 aligns across 7 bases. With 6 bases clipped from V and 1 base from J, the junction kept 9 bases outside the gene matches. This CDR3 is 15 amino acids long. CDR1 and CDR2 from the germline V gene are ENHRY and SYGVKD. For the CDR3, the DNA is TGTGCCATCAGCCGCAGGGACAGCCTATCCTACGAGCAGTACTTC. It is translated as CAISRRDSLSYEQYF.

V is TRBV11-2 and J is TRBJ1-6; D is undetermined. This CDR3 contains 15 residues. CDR1 and CDR2 (germline): SGHAT, FQNNGV. V shed 0 bases and J shed 11 bases, with 14 bases lying between them. As DNA, the CDR3 is TGTGCCAGCAGCTTAGATCAGGTGTACGTCCCACCCCTCCACTTT. As protein: CASSLDQVYVPPLHF.

This chain joins TRBV5-8 and TRBJ2-7; D is possibly TRBD2 (6 bases). The CDR3 consists of 15 residues. V was trimmed by 3 bases and J by 2 bases, leaving 15 bases between them. From germline, CDR1 is SGHTS and CDR2 YDEGEE. For the CDR3, the DNA is TGTGCCAGCAGCTGGGACGGGAGCAGGGCCTACGAGCAGTACTTC. As protein: CASSWDGSRAYEQYF.

The chain has TRBV6-1 and TRBJ2-1; TRBD2 aligns across 7 bases. The CDR3 loop spans 13 amino acids. Trimming at V came to 7 bases and at J to 3 bases, leaving 3 bases not matched to a gene. CDR1 and CDR2 (germline): MNHNS, SASEGT. CDR3 DNA: TGTGCCAGCACTCAGCGGGGCTACAATGAGCAGTTCTTC. Its translation is CASTQRGYNEQFF.

A remark on this clone: In the same sample, other DNA sequences code for this CDR3. The chain recombines TRBV7-9 with TRBJ1-6, with 9 positions matching TRBD1. The germline gives CDR1 SEHNR, CDR2 FQNEAQ (reference sequence). V trimming: 5 bases; J trimming: 4 bases; junction bases outside the gene matches: 3. This CDR3 is 15 amino acids long. CDR3 nucleotides: TGTGCCAGCAGCCCGGACAGGGGTTATAATTCACCCCTCCACTTT. Translation gives CASSPDRGYNSPLHF.